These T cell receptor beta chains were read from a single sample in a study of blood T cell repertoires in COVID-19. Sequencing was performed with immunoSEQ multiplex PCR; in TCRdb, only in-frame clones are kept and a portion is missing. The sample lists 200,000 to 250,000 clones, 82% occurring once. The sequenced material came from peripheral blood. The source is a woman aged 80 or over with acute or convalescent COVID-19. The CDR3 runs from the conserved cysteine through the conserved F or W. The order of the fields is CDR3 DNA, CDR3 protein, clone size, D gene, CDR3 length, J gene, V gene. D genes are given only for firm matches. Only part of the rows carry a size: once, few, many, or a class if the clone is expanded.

TGTGCCAGCAGCGTAGACAGGAACTATGGCTACACCTTC CASSVDRNYGYTF - - 13 TRBJ1-2 TRBV9
TGTGCCAGCAGTCCCGGGACACAGCGAGGCGAGCAGTACTTC CASSPGTQRGEQYF - - 14 TRBJ2-7 TRBV28
TGTGCCAGCCAGCTAGCGGGGGGGCCGGGAGTTAGGGAGACCCAGTACTTC CASQLAGGPGVRETQYF - TRBD2 17 TRBJ2-5 TRBV3-1/TRBV3-2
TGTGCTAGTGGCCCGGACTATTACGGCAATGAGCAGTTCTTC CASGPDYYGNEQFF - - 14 TRBJ2-1 TRBV12-5
TGTGCCAGCAGCTTAGCGGGGACAGGTGTCTCACCCCTCCACTTT CASSLAGTGVSPLHF - TRBD1 15 TRBJ1-6 TRBV7-2
TGCAGCGTACCTCCAAGACAGGGGGCGCTTGGCTACACCTTC CSVPPRQGALGYTF few TRBD1 14 TRBJ1-2 TRBV29-1
TGTGCCAGCAGCGTGGATCAGGGGTTAGGTGAAAAACTGTTTTTT CASSVDQGLGEKLFF - - 15 TRBJ1-4 TRBV9
TGCGCCAGCAGGGATGGGACAGGGGACTACGAGCAGTACTTC CASRDGTGDYEQYF - TRBD1 14 TRBJ2-7 TRBV10-1
TGTGCCAGTAAGACCGACAGGGACCCCTATGGCTACACCTTC CASKTDRDPYGYTF - TRBD1 14 TRBJ1-2 TRBV19
TGTGCCAGCAGCTGGGGGACAGGGGAAGCTGAAGCTTTCTTT CASSWGTGEAEAFF - TRBD1 14 TRBJ1-1 TRBV3-1/TRBV3-2
TGTGCCAGTAGTATGGGCAGGGCCGATGGCTACACCTTC CASSMGRADGYTF few - 13 TRBJ1-2 TRBV19
TGTGCCAGCAGACACGATTTTGAAAACACCATATATTTT CASRHDFENTIYF - - 13 TRBJ1-3 TRBV7-8
TGTGCCAGCAGCGGGGGACTAGCGGGGGAGCAGACCCAGTACTTC CASSGGLAGEQTQYF - TRBD2 15 TRBJ2-5 TRBV9
TGCGCCAGCAGCTTGGAAGGGGGACGGGGTCAGCCCCAGCATTTT CASSLEGGRGQPQHF - - 15 TRBJ1-5 TRBV5-1
TGTGCCAGCAGCTTAGTCGACAGGAGCACTGAAGCTTTCTTT CASSLVDRSTEAFF - - 14 TRBJ1-1 TRBV7-9
TGTGCCAGCAGTTTGGGGGCGGGGGCCACAGATACGCAGTATTTT CASSLGAGATDTQYF - - 15 TRBJ2-3 TRBV28
TGTGCCAGCAGTGTCGAGATGAACACTGAAGCTTTCTTT CASSVEMNTEAFF - - 13 TRBJ1-1 TRBV2
TGTGCCAGCAGTGACTGGGGAGGGGGGTACACCGGGGAGCTGTTTTTT CASSDWGGGYTGELFF - - 16 TRBJ2-2 TRBV25-1
TGTGCCAGCAGCCAAGGGACTGGCGGAGTAGCTTTCTTT CASSQGTGGVAFF - - 13 TRBJ1-1 TRBV14
TGTGCCAGCAGCCGAGGGGGCTTACTGAACTATGGCTACACCTTC CASSRGGLLNYGYTF - TRBD1 15 TRBJ1-2 TRBV7-8
TGTGCCACCAGCAGAGCCCCCGCAGGGTCTGGAAACACCATATATTTT CATSRAPAGSGNTIYF - - 16 TRBJ1-3 TRBV15
TGTGCCAGCAGCGTGGAAGGGACAGGAATATATGGCTACACCTTC CASSVEGTGIYGYTF - TRBD1 15 TRBJ1-2 TRBV5-4
TGTGCCAGTAGTAATCAGGGGGTTAACACTGAAGCTTTCTTT CASSNQGVNTEAFF - TRBD1 14 TRBJ1-1 TRBV19
TGTGCCAGTAGTAGGTGGGAGTCGGAGACCCAGTACTTC CASSRWESETQYF - - 13 TRBJ2-5 TRBV19
TGTGCCAGTAGTATGGGCAGGGGCCACTACAATGAGCAGTTCTTC CASSMGRGHYNEQFF once - 15 TRBJ2-1 TRBV19
TGTGCCAGCAGCTTGGAAGCCTGGGTTGGAGCCTATAGCAATCAGCCCCAGCATTTT CASSLEAWVGAYSNQPQHF - - 19 TRBJ1-5 TRBV5-5
TGCAGCGTTCTGCCCTGGAGGGACGGAGAAGAGACCCAGTACTTC CSVLPWRDGEETQYF - - 15 TRBJ2-5 TRBV29-1
TGTGCCAGCAGCGCCAGTACCAATCTCTACAATGAGCAGTTCTTC CASSASTNLYNEQFF - - 15 TRBJ2-1 TRBV9
TGTGCCAGCAGCCACAGGGACAGGGGAAGAGGGGAGCAGTACTTC CASSHRDRGRGEQYF few TRBD1 15 TRBJ2-7 TRBV7-9
TGCGCCAGCAGCTCATCCGGGGTAACCGATACGCAGTATTTT CASSSSGVTDTQYF few - 14 TRBJ2-3 TRBV5-1
TGTGCCAGCAGCACAGGAGGGTCTAATGAAAAACTGTTTTTT CASSTGGSNEKLFF - - 14 TRBJ1-4 TRBV27
TGTGCCAGCAGTCAGAAGCAGGGGAACACCGGGGAGCTGTTTTTT CASSQKQGNTGELFF - - 15 TRBJ2-2 TRBV5-4
TGTGCCAGCTCACCAGACAGGAGCTTTAACTATGGCTACACCTTC CASSPDRSFNYGYTF - - 15 TRBJ1-2 TRBV18
TGTGCCAGCAGCTTAGCCGGACAGAGCAGCACTGAAGCTTTCTTT CASSLAGQSSTEAFF few - 15 TRBJ1-1 TRBV11-3
TGCAGTGCTAGTAGAGCGGAGGATACGCAGTATTTT CSASRAEDTQYF few - 12 TRBJ2-3 TRBV20-1
TGTGCCAGCAGCCGGGCCCCCAGTAACTATGGCTACACCTTC CASSRAPSNYGYTF - - 14 TRBJ1-2 TRBV14
TGTGCCAGCAGCTTCATAAACAGGGATGAGCAGTTCTTC CASSFINRDEQFF - - 13 TRBJ2-1 TRBV7-3
TGTGCCAGCAGCTTAGGGCGAGGGACTAGCGGGGGTATGTACAATGAGCAGTTCTTC CASSLGRGTSGGMYNEQFF - TRBD2 19 TRBJ2-1 TRBV3-1/TRBV3-2
TGTGCCAGCAGTAACGCGCGGACAGCGAACACTGAAGCTTTCTTT CASSNARTANTEAFF - - 15 TRBJ1-1 TRBV2
TGTGCCAGCAGCTTAGAGCGGACAGCCTACGAGCAGTACTTC CASSLERTAYEQYF - - 14 TRBJ2-7 TRBV7-2
TGTGCCAGTAGTATGTCAGGGGGCGATGAAAAACTGTTTTTT CASSMSGGDEKLFF - TRBD1 14 TRBJ1-4 TRBV19
TGTGCCAGCTCACCCCCTCGGGGGGGCACAGATACGCAGTATTTT CASSPPRGGTDTQYF - TRBD2 15 TRBJ2-3 TRBV18
TGTGCCAGCAGCCAACAGGGGGCGATCTACAATGAGCAGTTCTTC CASSQQGAIYNEQFF - TRBD1 15 TRBJ2-1 TRBV7-2
TGCAGCGCCCCCCGGGACAGGGGATCGACGAACTATGGCTACACCTTC CSAPRDRGSTNYGYTF - TRBD1 16 TRBJ1-2 TRBV29-1
TGTGCCACCGGTGGGGCAGGCAGCAATCAGCCCCAGCATTTT CATGGAGSNQPQHF - - 14 TRBJ1-5 TRBV24-1
TGTGCCAGCAGTGACCCCGGAGGATGGGGAAAACTGTTTTTT CASSDPGGWGKLFF few - 14 TRBJ1-4 TRBV2
TGTGCCAGCCGGACGGGGGGGCTCGGCTATGGCTACACCTTC CASRTGGLGYGYTF - - 14 TRBJ1-2 TRBV28
TGTGCCAGCAGTGAATTTTGGGACAGTCAGCCCCAGCATTTT CASSEFWDSQPQHF few TRBD1 14 TRBJ1-5 TRBV6-1
TGCGCCAGCAGCTCCGGGACAGGGAGGGAGCAGTACTTC CASSSGTGREQYF - TRBD1 13 TRBJ2-7 TRBV5-1